This T cell receptor beta chain is from a study of T cells expressing NK-cell markers. The CDR3 is 14 residues long. Germline V gene lookup returns CDR1 SGHVS and CDR2 FQNEAQ. TCRdb reprocessed the 5' RACE reads, with one entry per CDR3 protein and no DNA. The table for this sample gives 250,000 to 300,000 distinct CDR3 sequences. Sequenced: blood T cells: a sorted CD56 or NKG2C T cell subset, CD4+ or CD8+ T cells, or bulk PBMC T cells (not recorded which). This chain connects TRBV7-8 to TRBJ2-7. This sequence was found in a woman between 18 and 70 years old in good health. CDR3 residues: CASSLVVSSYEQYF.